This T cell receptor beta chain was sequenced during a study of CD8 T cells in Susac syndrome (dated by TCRdb to between 2019 and 2020). As for the study more broadly: The study used repertoire sequencing to test whether antigen drove CD8+ T cell activation and differentiation in Susac syndrome. The clonality of the CD8+ T cell repertoire was compared across about a dozen healthy donors, 14 Susac syndrome patients and roughly 16 multiple sclerosis patients. Overall study outcomes, separate from this receptor: The number of individuals in the TCR sequencing and HLA analysis was recognized as being relatively small.

RNA was extracted using the RNeasy kit, and roughly 0.45 to 1 microgram was reverse transcribed with random hexamers. TCR beta CDR3 regions were amplified with the immunoSEQ multiplex PCR assay covering 54 Vbeta and 13 Jbeta segments. Bias from PCR amplification was corrected by using a synthetic template baseline for primer optimization and for computational correction. Under the source paper's analysis protocol: Reads were annotated to V, D and J genes per IMGT and analyzed with immunoSEQ Analyzer, keeping only productive sequences. To calculate clonality, Shannon entropy was normalized by log2 of the number of productive unique sequences and then subtracted from one. For each patient and control, public and private clones were evaluated within the 100 most prevalent clones. Clones were defined as Susac-specific when absent from the healthy and MS cohorts, from roughly 1,100 published viral clones and from other ImmuneACCESS disease sequences. The public reads were reanalyzed by TCRdb: fastp trimming at Q25, MiXCR alignment, in-frame beta chains only. Identical CDR3 protein sequences are pooled into one entry, listed with their most common genes and DNA. These V and J calls derive from TCRdb rather than the authors' analysis. Counted in this sample were about 150,000 distinct CDR3 sequences; about 94% of them appeared once. The leading ten clones occupy about 0.21% of the sample.

Reading the germline V gene (reference sequence) gives CDR1 SEHNR and CDR2 FQNEAQ. The CDR3 holds 11 amino acids from the cysteine to the phenylalanine. The retained sequence is limited to the CDR3, 33 bases, with the frame set at the first base. Trimming costs V 4 bases and J 9 bases, and their ends lie 9 bases apart. Peripheral blood CD8+ and CD4+ T cells from healthy donors, Susac syndrome patients and multiple sclerosis patients were profiled using high-throughput TCR beta sequencing. The multiple sclerosis controls were treatment-naive patients who had stable or active relapsing-remitting disease and met the revised McDonald criteria. Bulk CD8+ and CD4+ T cells were purified magnetically by negative isolation, whereas CD8+ TEMRA cells were enriched by FACS. Blood was drawn into EDTA tubes, processed within 24 hours, and PBMCs were isolated by density gradient centrifugation. PBMCs intended for TCR sequencing were frozen in liquid nitrogen and were later thawed in a 37 degrees C water bath. The sorted or isolated CD4+, CD8+ and CD8+ TEMRA cells reached a purity of at least 90%.

In the case of this clonotype: Its cognate antigen has yet to be identified. No quality values exist for individual bases; no much larger clone is one base distant.

This clonotype originated in a human donor with multiple sclerosis. This sequence uses TRBV7-9 and TRBJ2-5, with the D gene call left open. Sequencing was carried out using CD8+ T cells from PBMCs. The CDR3 region has the sequence CASSYEGSQYF. The DNA reads TGTGCCAGCAGCTACGAAGGTTCCCAGTACTTC.